This T cell receptor (beta chain) was obtained from a study of T cells in Graves' hyperthyroidism and ophthalmopathy. Germline V gene data show CDR1 as MNHNS and CDR2 as SASEGT. The CDR3 totals 16 residues. Trimming cost V 6 bases and J 7 bases, with 19 bases left between them. There were TCR beta CDR3 regions amplified from RNA transcripts. Researchers ran a first-round RT-PCR on the TCR CDR3 using the HTBI primer set. TCRdb redid the calling of the multiplex PCR reads with MiXCR, one entry per CDR3 protein. The sample holds about 520,000 distinct CDR3 sequences; roughly 20% are singletons and the top ten take roughly 29%.

The specimen was blood. This TCR derives from a man aged 18 to 35 with Graves' hyperthyroidism. The chain joins TRBV6-1 to TRBJ1-6; TRBD1 might be the D (6 bases). The CDR3 sequence: CASRPLTGTRNSPLHF. For the CDR3, the DNA is TGTGCCAGCAGACCCCTTACAGGGACGAGGAATTCACCCCTCCACTTT.